These T cell receptor beta chains were read from a single sample in a study of OX40 agonist ivuxolimab in advanced cancers. Libraries were prepared by immunoSEQ multiplex PCR; TCRdb keeps only in-frame clonotypes and omits some of them. This sample carries tens of thousands of clones, approximately 85% of them seen once, and the ten largest clones take roughly 4.8%. Source: CD4+ or CD8+ T cells sorted from blood, taken in a trial of the OX40 agonist ivuxolimab. Receptor source: an adult with an advanced solid tumor such as melanoma, head and neck, liver or kidney cancer. CDR3s include the opening cysteine and the closing phenylalanine or tryptophan. Fields, in order: CDR3 DNA, CDR3 protein, J gene, D gene, V gene, clone size. The D gene is left open where the match is weak. Clone size is stated in some rows and not others, as once, few, many or a class when expanded.

TGTGCCAGCAGCTTGGGGGTAACCGGGGAGCTGTTTTTT | CASSLGVTGELFF | TRBJ2-2 | NA | TRBV5-4 | NA
TGTGCCAGCAGCGACAGGGCTCAGCCCCAGCATTTT | CASSDRAQPQHF | TRBJ1-5 | TRBD1 | TRBV2 | few
TGCGCTAGCAGCTTGGGGGTAACTGGGGCCAACGTCCTGACTTTC | CASSLGVTGANVLTF | TRBJ2-6 | NA | TRBV5-1 | NA
TGTGCCAGCAGCCCCGAAGGGGGGCCCATAGGCAATGAGCAGTTCTTC | CASSPEGGPIGNEQFF | TRBJ2-1 | NA | TRBV11-2 | NA
TGTGCCAGCAGAAGGGGGGAGCGGGAGTTCAACAATGAGCAGTTCTTC | CASRRGEREFNNEQFF | TRBJ2-1 | TRBD2 | TRBV13 | NA
TGTGCCAGCACCGAGAACACTGAAGCTTTCTTT | CASTENTEAFF | TRBJ1-1 | NA | TRBV18 | NA
TGCGCCAGCAGCTTAGACAGGGTCGTCGAGCAGTACTTC | CASSLDRVVEQYF | TRBJ2-7 | TRBD1 | TRBV5-1 | NA
TGTGCCAGCAGCTCCCAGTGGAGGGAGGGACACAATGAGCAGTTCTTC | CASSSQWREGHNEQFF | TRBJ2-1 | TRBD2 | TRBV7-6 | NA
TGCGCCAGCAGCTTGGTAATAGCTCGAGATACGCAGTATTTT | CASSLVIARDTQYF | TRBJ2-3 | NA | TRBV5-1 | NA
TGTGCCAGCAGCTCCCAGGGAGACACCGGGGAGCTGTTTTTT | CASSSQGDTGELFF | TRBJ2-2 | NA | TRBV11-2 | NA
TGCGCCAGCAGCTTGGCCCCAGGGGGTGAAGAGACCCAGTACTTC | CASSLAPGGEETQYF | TRBJ2-5 | TRBD1 | TRBV5-1 | NA
TGTGCCAGCAGCTTAGCCGGGGGCGCCTACAATGAGCAGTTCTTC | CASSLAGGAYNEQFF | TRBJ2-1 | NA | TRBV7-2 | NA
TGCGCCAGCAGCCAAGGACGGACTAGCTACGAGCAGTACTTC | CASSQGRTSYEQYF | TRBJ2-7 | TRBD2 | TRBV4-1 | NA
TGTGCCAGCAGCTTAAATAGCGGGACCGGGGCAGATACGCAGTATTTT | CASSLNSGTGADTQYF | TRBJ2-3 | TRBD2 | TRBV11-3 | NA
TGTGCCAGCAGCCAAGTGGAGGATACGCAGTATTTT | CASSQVEDTQYF | TRBJ2-3 | NA | TRBV4-2 | NA
TGTGCCAGCAGCCGAGGGACAAGTCAAGAGACCCAGTACTTC | CASSRGTSQETQYF | TRBJ2-5 | NA | TRBV7-9 | NA
TGTGCCAGCAGCTTAGCGGGGACTAACCTCACAGATACGCAGTATTTT | CASSLAGTNLTDTQYF | TRBJ2-3 | TRBD2 | TRBV7-8 | NA
TGTGCCAGCAGGTCCGAGCCTGAAGCTTTCTTT | CASRSEPEAFF | TRBJ1-1 | NA | TRBV28 | few
TGTGCCAGCAGGGTCAAGCGGGAGGCTAACAAAAACATTCAGTACTTC | CASRVKREANKNIQYF | TRBJ2-4 | TRBD2 | TRBV6-4 | NA
TGTGCCAGCACAGGGACAGAGGATGAGCAGTTCTTC | CASTGTEDEQFF | TRBJ2-1 | TRBD1 | TRBV2 | NA
TGTGCCAGCACCACGGGTCGAAACACCATATATTTT | CASTTGRNTIYF | TRBJ1-3 | NA | TRBV28 | medium-sized
TGTGCCACCAGCAGAGACCTTGGGGCGGGTGAGCAGTTCTTC | CATSRDLGAGEQFF | TRBJ2-1 | NA | TRBV15 | NA
TGTGCCAGCAGCCCTCCCGGGACCTTCTACGAGCAGTACTTC | CASSPPGTFYEQYF | TRBJ2-7 | NA | TRBV28 | NA
TGCGCCAGCAGCGACTCGACAGGGCCTTACGAGCAGTACTTC | CASSDSTGPYEQYF | TRBJ2-7 | TRBD1 | TRBV5-1 | NA
TGTGCCAGCAGCCTACAGGGGGGACGAGTCGATGAGCAGTTCTTC | CASSLQGGRVDEQFF | TRBJ2-1 | TRBD1 | TRBV9 | NA
TGTGCCAGCAGCCCTTGGACAGGGATCGGGGCCAACGTCCTGACTTTC | CASSPWTGIGANVLTF | TRBJ2-6 | TRBD1 | TRBV7-8 | NA
TGTGCCAGCAGTGCCCCGGACAGGGGCTACGAGCAGTACTTC | CASSAPDRGYEQYF | TRBJ2-7 | TRBD1 | TRBV28 | NA
TGTGCTAGCAGTTTATCGGGGGTTAGTGCCTACGAGCAGTACTTC | CASSLSGVSAYEQYF | TRBJ2-7 | NA | TRBV27 | NA
TGTGCCTCGTCCCGGGAGGGACGGAGCGGGGAGCTGTTTTTT | CASSREGRSGELFF | TRBJ2-2 | TRBD2 | TRBV2 | NA
TGTGCCAGCAGCTTATTCTTACAGGCCCTGAACACTGAAGCTTTCTTT | CASSLFLQALNTEAFF | TRBJ1-1 | NA | TRBV7-8 | NA
TGTGCCAGCAGCCCCGGGTGGCCGGGGGATACGCAGTATTTT | CASSPGWPGDTQYF | TRBJ2-3 | NA | TRBV11-2 | NA
TGTGCCAGCACCCGTCGGGTCGAGCAGTACTTC | CASTRRVEQYF | TRBJ2-7 | NA | TRBV9 | NA
TGCGCCAGCACCAACTCCCAGGACGACGAGCAGTACTTC | CASTNSQDDEQYF | TRBJ2-7 | NA | TRBV23-1 | NA